The rows below give T cell receptor beta chains drawn from one sample of a study of CD8 T cells in Susac syndrome. TCRdb independently ran MiXCR on the immunoSEQ multiplex PCR reads; one entry per CDR3 protein. The data show about 120,000 distinct CDR3 sequences, around 94% seen once. The sequenced sample consisted of CD4+ T cells from PBMCs. The receptors originated from a human donor in good health. Each CDR3 is given with its conserved first and last residue. Rows may omit the clone size; those that give it use once, few, many or a size class.

cdr3_aa: CSARALAGEYDEQFF; clone_size: -; v_call: TRBV20-1; j_call: TRBJ2-1
cdr3_aa: CASSSRAQREASYEQYF; clone_size: -; v_call: TRBV7-2; j_call: TRBJ2-7
cdr3_aa: CAWSVGAGGNTGELFF; clone_size: once; v_call: TRBV30; j_call: TRBJ2-2
cdr3_aa: CASSIRGLGEQFF; clone_size: -; v_call: TRBV19; j_call: TRBJ2-1
cdr3_aa: CASSLGTRSGEQYF; clone_size: -; v_call: TRBV6-2/TRBV6-3; j_call: TRBJ2-7
cdr3_aa: CASSLQGSEYGYTF; clone_size: -; v_call: TRBV5-1; j_call: TRBJ1-2
cdr3_aa: CASSQDLAGGEQYF; clone_size: once; v_call: TRBV3-1; j_call: TRBJ2-7
cdr3_aa: CASSARQEDTDTQYF; clone_size: -; v_call: TRBV11-1; j_call: TRBJ2-3
cdr3_aa: CASSRPPNEQFF; clone_size: -; v_call: TRBV6-5; j_call: TRBJ2-1
cdr3_aa: CASRAAGTANTEAFF; clone_size: -; v_call: TRBV7-9; j_call: TRBJ1-1